One and the same sample provided the 23 T cell receptor beta chains below, sequenced in a study of blood T cell repertoires in COVID-19 (dated by TCRdb to the early 2020s). The library was built by means of the immunoSEQ multiplex PCR assay. In its TCRdb copy, this immuneACCESS table keeps in-frame sequences only and misses some clones. Where compared with another copy, unresolved V genes explain less than half of these, and the others have no known cause. This sample lists hundreds of thousands of clones; 80% to 85% were detected once. In total, the top ten clones hold around 30% of the sample. Sequencing was performed on peripheral blood. Every receptor here comes from a man aged 40-49 years with acute or convalescent COVID-19.

The rearrangement uses TRBV7-9 and TRBJ1-1; 8 nucleotides line up with TRBD1. CDR3 length equals 19 residues. Unmatched junction bases numbered 16, after V lost 0 bases and J lost 4 bases. Germline values: CDR1 SEHNR, CDR2 FQNEAQ (reference sequence). The CDR3 is CASSLAYGQGIAEGTEAFF. The CDR3 bases are TGTGCCAGCAGCTTAGCATACGGACAGGGAATCGCGGAGGGCACTGAAGCTTTCTTT.

This clone is a singleton in its sample. The rearrangement uses TRBV19 and TRBJ1-1, with D possibly TRBD1 on 5 matching bases. This CDR3 comprises 13 residues. Germline CDR1 is LNHDA and CDR2 is SQIVND (reference sequence). Trimming cost V 10 bases and J 1 base, with 13 bases left between them. The CDR3: CAIKAGWNTEAFF. The CDR3 DNA follows: TGTGCCATAAAGGCAGGGTGGAACACTGAAGCTTTCTTT. The variable domain in full, completed from reference TRBV19 and TRBJ1-1, reads DGGITQSPKYLFRKEGQNVTLSCEQNLNHDAMYWYRQDPGQGLRLIYYSQIVNDFQKGDIAEGYSVSREKKESFPLTVTSAQKNPTAFYLCAIKAGWNTEAFFGQGTRLTVV.

CDR3 coding DNA: TGTGCCACCAGCAGGGACAGGGTCGGACAGCCCCAGCATTTT. This sequence encodes CATSRDRVGQPQHF. The chain couples TRBV15 to TRBJ1-5; 8 bases fit TRBD1. Germline V gives CDR1 LNHNV, CDR2 YYDKDF (reference sequence). The CDR3 covers 14 residues. The V segment lost 3 bases and the J segment 7 bases; nucleotides outside the gene matches: 5.

The chain recombines TRBV5-1 with TRBJ1-1, with a weak D call TRBD1 (6 bases). The CDR3 covers 16 residues. Germline V gene lookup returns CDR1 SGHRS and CDR2 YFSETQ. With 3 bases removed from V and 1 base from J, the gap between germline ends came to 16 bases. The CDR3 reads CASSSGTRGWNTEAFF. CDR3 bases: TGCGCCAGCAGCTCGGGAACCAGGGGTTGGAACACTGAAGCTTTCTTT.

V is TRBV6-1 and J is TRBJ1-2; D unclear. The V and J ends lost 0 bases and 0 bases respectively, with 11 bases between them. Germline assignment: CDR1 MNHNS and CDR2 SASEGT. This CDR3 is built from 16 residues. CDR3 amino acids: CASSEALRGANYGYTF. As DNA, the CDR3 is TGTGCCAGCAGTGAAGCGCTTCGGGGAGCTAACTATGGCTACACCTTC.

The chain is built from TRBV6-5 and TRBJ2-7; weak D call: TRBD1 (7 bases). V was pared by 4 bases and J by 7 bases, with 17 bases between. Germline V CDR1 and CDR2: MNHEY, SVGAGI. CDR3 length: 14 residues. CDR3 amino acids: CASSWGDRSGEQYF. The CDR3 DNA is TGTGCCAGCAGTTGGGGGGACAGATCGGGTGAGCAGTACTTC.

This clone appeared once. The chain employs TRBV14 and TRBJ1-6; no reliable D call. Trimming shortened V by 1 base and J by 2 bases, and 3 bases separated the two germline ends. From germline, CDR1 is SGHDN and CDR2 FVKESK. This CDR3 comprises 14 residues. The CDR3, as DNA: TGTGCCAGCAGCCAAGGGCCCTATAATTCACCCCTCCACTTT. Translating gives CASSQGPYNSPLHF.

As to this clone: At one end, the junction sequence differs from germline, possibly due to a read error. The chain carries TRBV9 and TRBJ2-2; D unresolved. The V gene's germline CDR1 is SGDLS and CDR2 YYNGEE. The CDR3 is 15 residues long. Here the CDR3 reads CASSVGVSQAGELFF. The CDR3 coding sequence is TGTGCCAGCAGCGTAGGTGTGTCGCAGGCCGGAGAGCTGTTTTTT. The complete variable domain, with remaining parts taken from reference TRBV9 and TRBJ2-2, reads DSGVTQTPKHLITATGQRVTLRCSPRSGDLSVYWYQQSLDQGLQFLIQYYNGEERAKGNILERFSAQQFPDLHSELNLSSLELGDSALYFCASSVGVSQAGELFFGEGSRLTVL.

The chain has TRBV7-2 and TRBJ2-4; 13 bases match TRBD2. The CDR3 runs 18 residues. The germline CDR1 and CDR2 sequences are SGHTA and FQGNSA. Unmatched junction bases numbered 9, after V lost 7 bases and J lost 0 bases. The CDR3 DNA reads TGTGCCAGCAAGCGGACTAGCGGGAGCCCCGAAGCCAAAAACATTCAGTACTTC. Residues: CASKRTSGSPEAKNIQYF.

This rearrangement joins TRBV28 to TRBJ1-1; no reliable D call. V gave up 7 bases and J gave up 2 bases, with 17 bases separating them. The germline V gene has CDR1 MDHEN and CDR2 SYDVKM. The CDR3 length is 15 residues. The CDR3 here is CASKRRNWSNTEAFF. The CDR3 DNA follows: TGTGCCAGCAAGAGGAGGAACTGGAGTAACACTGAAGCTTTCTTT.

This clone appeared a few times. The rearrangement uses TRBV10-1 and TRBJ2-7; no clear D gene. Germline V gives CDR1 WNHNN, CDR2 SYGVQD (reference sequence). The CDR3 length is 15 residues. Trimming took 7 bases from V and 2 from J, leaving 18 bases between them. Written as DNA, the CDR3 is TGCGCCAGCAATATCCTGACACCCACAGCCTACGAGCAGTACTTC. This sequence encodes CASNILTPTAYEQYF.

The CDR3 protein is CASSLSGAGELFF. CDR3 bases: TGTGCCAGCAGTTTATCAGGGGCCGGGGAGCTGTTTTTT. The V gene is TRBV12-3 or TRBV12-4, the J gene TRBJ2-2; perhaps TRBD1 as D (6 bases). V was pared by 2 bases and J by 6 bases, with 7 bases between. The CDR3 covers 13 residues.

This clone came up once. The rearrangement links TRBV4-2 to TRBJ1-2; D is ambiguous. Germline V CDR1 and CDR2: LGHNA, YNFKEQ. CDR3 size: 15 residues. Trimming took off 0 bases at V and 4 bases at J, with 12 bases between the two ends. The CDR3 nucleotides read TGTGCCAGCAGCCAAGATGCCACCGGGGTCTATGGCTACACCTTC. Protein: CASSQDATGVYGYTF.

The chain has TRBV7-2 and TRBJ1-4, with unresolved D. V was pared by 2 bases and J by 8 bases, with 15 bases between. Germline-derived CDR1 and CDR2 are SGHTA and FQGNSA. The CDR3 is 15 residues long. CDR3 nucleotides: TGTGCCAGCAGCTTACCCACGGGTGTCGGGGAAAAACTGTTTTTT. Protein product: CASSLPTGVGEKLFF.

Comments on this clone: An end of the junction does not agree with germline; a read error may underlie this. This chain connects TRBV5-5 to TRBJ1-1, with no clear D. Germline-derived CDR1 and CDR2 are SGHKS and YYEKEE (reference sequence). The CDR3 has 13 amino acids. The CDR3 region has the DNA TGTGCCAGCAGCCCTTCCCCCGACACAGAAGCTTTCTTT. It is translated as CASSPSPDTEAFF.

This clone was counted a single time. V usage is TRBV7-9 and J usage is TRBJ2-2; TRBD2 matches 12 bases. After removal of 5 bases from V and 7 bases from J, the junction contained 5 bases not matched to a gene. The CDR3 spans 15 residues. Germline V lookup: CDR1 SEHNR, CDR2 FQNEAQ (reference sequence). The CDR3 coding sequence is TGTGCCAGCAGCCGGACTAGCGGGGTTGGCGGGGAGCTGTTTTTT. It translates to CASSRTSGVGGELFF.

The rearrangement joins TRBV5-5 to TRBJ2-1, with D possibly TRBD2 on 6 matching bases. There are 16 residues in the CDR3. The germline gives CDR1 SGHKS, CDR2 YYEKEE (reference sequence). With 4 bases removed from V and 5 bases from J, the gap between germline ends came to 19 bases. The CDR3, as DNA: TGTGCCAGCAGCCCCTATACCAGCGGGCGCAACAATGAGCAGTTCTTC. It encodes CASSPYTSGRNNEQFF.

The rearrangement joins TRBV5-1 to TRBJ2-1; 7 bases fit TRBD2. CDR1 is SGHRS and CDR2 is YFSETQ in the germline V gene. After removal of 2 bases from V and 6 bases from J, the junction contained 8 bases not matched to a gene. This CDR3 contains 15 residues. Here the CDR3 reads CASSLTAGNVNEQFF. CDR3 nucleotide sequence: TGCGCCAGCAGCTTAACAGCGGGAAATGTCAATGAGCAGTTCTTC.

The chain couples TRBV7-9 to TRBJ1-1, with D possibly being TRBD1 (6 bases). V was clipped by 4 bases and J by 6 bases, with 15 bases between them. The CDR3 extends over 14 amino acids. CDR1 is SEHNR and CDR2 is FQNEAQ in the germline V gene (reference sequence). The CDR3 sequence is CASSSQGGYAEAFF. In nucleotides, the CDR3 is TGTGCCAGCAGCTCACAGGGCGGTTACGCTGAAGCTTTCTTT.

The chain joins TRBV10-3 to TRBJ1-6; TRBD1 is a possible D gene (5 bases). V lost 3 bases and J lost 6, with 18 bases in between. The V gene's germline CDR1 is ENHRY and CDR2 SYGVKD. The length of the CDR3 is 17 residues. The DNA for the CDR3 is TGTGCCATCAGTGAAAAAGAACAGGTCACTGTTAATTCACCCCTCCACTTT. It encodes CAISEKEQVTVNSPLHF.

V usage is TRBV7-3 and J usage is TRBJ2-1, with 8 nucleotides matching TRBD2. V lost 6 bases and J lost 7; bases outside the gene matches: 11. The CDR3 consists of 15 residues. Germline V gene data show CDR1 as SGHTA and CDR2 as FQGTGA. The CDR3 loop reads CASSFLAGSVNEQFF. The CDR3 nucleotides read TGTGCCAGCAGTTTTTTAGCGGGGAGCGTGAATGAGCAGTTCTTC. The variable domain in full, with the rest retrieved from reference TRBV7-3 and TRBJ2-1, is GAGVSQTPSNKVTEKGKYVELRCDPISGHTALYWYRQSLGQGPEFLIYFQGTGAADDSGLPNDRFFAVRPEGSVSTLKIQRTERGDSAVYLCASSFLAGSVNEQFFGPGTRLTVL.

The rearrangement links TRBV5-1 to TRBJ1-4; 7 bases are shared with TRBD1. V was pared by 5 bases and J by 0 bases, with 4 bases of the junction left unmatched. Germline V gene data show CDR1 as SGHRS and CDR2 as YFSETQ. The CDR3 has 15 amino acids. The CDR3 sequence: CASRRGTATNEKLFF. In DNA, the CDR3 is TGCGCCAGCAGACGAGGGACAGCAACTAATGAAAAACTGTTTTTT.

The V gene is TRBV18, the J gene TRBJ2-3; D is unclear. Germline V lookup: CDR1 KGHSH, CDR2 LQKENI. Between the trimmed V and J ends, which lost 0 bases and 7 bases, there was a span of 8 bases. The CDR3 totals 13 residues. Here the CDR3 reads CASSPPTKNTQYF. The CDR3 DNA reads as TGTGCCAGCTCACCACCTACAAAAAATACGCAGTATTTT.